The next 10 T cell receptor beta chains were all read from a single sample in a study of blood T cell repertoires in COVID-19. This table comes from immunoSEQ multiplex PCR, and its TCRdb copy is limited to in-frame clones, with some not included. The sample includes around 250,000 clones, about 89% of them seen just once. The sequenced material came from PBMCs or T cells enriched from blood (not recorded which). These TCRs come from a human donor in a cohort exposed to, infected with or recovered from COVID-19 (not recorded which). The donor label of this sample is uncertain.

The chain has TRBV6-5 and TRBJ1-1, with D uncertain. Germline loops: CDR1 MNHEY, CDR2 SVGAGI. V shed 0 bases and J shed 3 bases, with 11 bases lying between them. The CDR3 extends over 15 amino acids. Written as DNA, the CDR3 is TGTGCCAGCAGTTACTCAGAGCAGGTGCACACTGAAGCTTTCTTT. It is translated as CASSYSEQVHTEAFF.

J is TRBJ2-7 and V is TRBV6-5; the match to TRBD1 covers 9 bases. With 8 bases clipped from V and 7 bases from J, the junction kept 9 bases outside the gene matches. Germline lookup yields CDR1 MNHEY and CDR2 SVGAGI. The CDR3 length is 13 residues. The CDR3 DNA is TGTGCCAGCGACAGGGGGATCGGCAAGGAGCAGTACTTC. Its translation: CASDRGIGKEQYF.

The CDR3 spells CAISESDRAEKLFF. The CDR3 DNA is TGTGCCATCAGTGAGTCGGACAGGGCGGAAAAACTGTTTTTT. This chain joins TRBV10-3 and TRBJ1-4, with 8 bases matching TRBD1. This CDR3 region has 14 residues. The V and J ends lost 0 bases and 8 bases, in that order; junction bases with no gene match: 2. Germline CDR1 reads ENHRY; CDR2 reads SYGVKD.

V and J are TRBV12-3 or TRBV12-4 and TRBJ1-3; D may be TRBD1 (6 bases). Trimming removed 6 bases from V and 4 bases from J, with 10 bases in between. This CDR3 spans 13 amino acids. Here the CDR3 reads CASRSQGGNTIYF. DNA of the CDR3: TGTGCCAGCAGATCACAGGGAGGAAACACCATATATTTT.

In its sample, this clone was seen once. The rearrangement uses TRBV5-4 and TRBJ1-1; possible D gene TRBD1, 5 bases. This CDR3 comprises 17 residues. Trimming took 4 bases from V and 1 from J, leaving 20 bases between them. Germline V gene data show CDR1 as SGHNT and CDR2 as YYREEE (reference sequence). The CDR3 spells CASSVGVLSLRNTEAFF. The CDR3 DNA reads TGTGCCAGCAGCGTAGGGGTCCTCTCCCTCCGGAACACTGAAGCTTTCTTT.

V usage is TRBV30 and J usage is TRBJ1-2, with D maybe TRBD1 (5 bases). The CDR3 is 13 amino acids. The germline CDR1 and CDR2 sequences are GTSNPN and SVGIG (reference sequence). The V and J ends lost 3 bases and 3 bases respectively, with 11 bases between them. CDR3 residues: CAWRDPGHYGYTF. The CDR3 DNA follows: TGTGCCTGGAGGGACCCAGGGCACTATGGCTACACCTTC.

The rearrangement joins TRBV7-9 to TRBJ1-2; 7 bases are a match to TRBD1. With V trimmed by 5 bases and J by 7 bases, 4 bases remained unmatched. CDR1 SEHNR and CDR2 FQNEAQ come from the germline V gene (reference sequence). The CDR3 length is 12 residues. CDR3 sequence: CASSLQGGGYTF. The CDR3 DNA reads TGTGCCAGCAGCCTTCAGGGGGGTGGCTACACCTTC.

This clone was found a few times. The rearrangement joins TRBV5-5 to TRBJ2-3; D not resolved. V was clipped by 0 bases and J by 0 bases, with 5 bases between them. There are 14 residues in the CDR3. Germline V gene sequence: CDR1 SGHKS, CDR2 YYEKEE (reference sequence). The CDR3 sequence is CASSLAVSTDTQYF. CDR3 bases: TGTGCCAGCAGCTTGGCGGTTAGCACAGATACGCAGTATTTT.

This clone was recorded once. The genes are TRBV18 and TRBJ2-3, with D tentatively TRBD2 (6 bases). The length of the CDR3 is 15 residues. The V and J ends lost 3 bases and 2 bases respectively, with 12 bases between them. CDR1 and CDR2 (germline): KGHSH, LQKENI. CDR3 nucleotides: TGTGCCAGCTCACCGCTGGAGGGAACCACAGATACGCAGTATTTT. Its translation is CASSPLEGTTDTQYF. Drawing the rest from reference TRBV18 and TRBJ2-3, the complete variable domain is NAGVMQNPRHLVRRRGQEARLRCSPMKGHSHVYWYRQLPEEGLKFMVYLQKENIIDESGMPKERFSAEFPKEGPSILRIQQVVRGDSAAYFCASSPLEGTTDTQYFGPGTRLTVL.

Only a few counts were recorded for this clone. At one boundary the junction diverges from the germline segment, which might be a read error. This rearrangement joins TRBV6-1 to TRBJ2-3; possibly TRBD2 for D (6 bases). CDR3 size: 16 residues. CDR1 is MNHNS, CDR2 SASEGT, per germline. The CDR3 loop is CASSEGLDGGTDTQYF. CDR3 DNA sequence: TGTGCCAGCAGCGAAGGGTTAGACGGGGGTACAGATACGCAGTATTTT.